The text below deals with one T cell receptor beta chain. Its target is not known. The repertoire was sequenced with immunoSEQ multiplex PCR; TCRdb's copy has only in-frame clones and lacks some. The sample has 85,000 to 90,000 clones; approximately 83% are singletons. Healthy donors had no documented immune events, such as infections, while sampled. Germline V lookup: CDR1 MGHRA, CDR2 YSYEKL. With 0 bases removed from V and 15 bases from J, the gap between germline ends came to 18 bases. The CDR3 loop spans 15 amino acids. The entry originates in a study of identifying expanded T cells in peripheral blood. Study-level findings and limits: Variance in clone template counts between roughly two-week samples significantly increased with total template count across all healthy donors.

The V gene is TRBV4-1, the J gene TRBJ1-6; D not certain. The origin of this receptor is a person between 18 and 75 years old in good health. Sample: blood. Here the CDR3 reads CASSQDLRFPFHLHF. In nucleotides, the CDR3 is TGCGCCAGCAGCCAAGATTTAAGGTTCCCTTTCCACCTCCACTTT.